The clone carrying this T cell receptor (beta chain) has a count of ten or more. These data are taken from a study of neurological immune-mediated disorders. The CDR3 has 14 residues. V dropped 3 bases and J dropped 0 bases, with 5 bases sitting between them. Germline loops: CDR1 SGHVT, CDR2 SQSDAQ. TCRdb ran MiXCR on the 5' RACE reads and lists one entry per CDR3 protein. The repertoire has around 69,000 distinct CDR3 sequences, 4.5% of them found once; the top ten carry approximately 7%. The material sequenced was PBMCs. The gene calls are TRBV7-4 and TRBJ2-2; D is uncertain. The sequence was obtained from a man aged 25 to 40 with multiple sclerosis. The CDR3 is CASSFTPNTGELFF. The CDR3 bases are TGTGCCAGCAGCTTTACACCGAACACCGGGGAGCTGTTTTTT.